The 4 T cell receptor beta chains listed next were all sequenced from one sample in a study of tumor and adjacent non-tumor tissue in lung cancer. The library came from three nested PCR rounds adapted from ARM-PCR protocols. TCRdb reanalysed the multiplex PCR reads using MiXCR and keeps one entry per CDR3 protein. The data show 60,000 to 80,000 distinct CDR3 sequences, around 70% seen once. No cell sorting was done before RNA was extracted from the tissue. More than 3 cm separated this lung sample from the edge of the tumor. Sequencing was performed on distant non-tumor lung tissue. The receptors shown here come from a woman in her fifties or sixties with non-small cell lung cancer.

For this clonotype: At one of its ends the junction is not consistent with the germline gene, which may arise from a read error. The chain links TRBV11-2 to TRBJ1-4; D is uncertain. Germline V CDR1 and CDR2: SGHAT, FQNNGV. The CDR3 is made up of 14 amino acids. The CDR3 sequence is CVSSHDSINEKLFF. CDR3 DNA sequence: TGTGTCAGCAGCCATGATAGCATTAATGAAAAACTGTTTTTT. Combining the CDR3 with reference TRBV11-2 and TRBJ1-4 gives the whole variable domain EAGVAQSPRYKIIEKRQSVAFWCNPISGHATLYWYQQILGQGPKLLIQFQNNGVVDDSQLPKDRFSAERLKGVDSTLKIQPAKLEDSAVYLCVSSHDSINEKLFFGSGTQLSVL.

With regard to this clonotype: A single base separates this from a much larger clone, so it may be a read error. The CDR3 DNA follows: TGCAGTGCTAGCCCTTGGGCCTACGAGCCCCAGCATTTT. It codes for CSASPWAYEPQHF. This chain joins TRBV20-1 and TRBJ1-5; D remains ambiguous. V was cut by 3 bases and J by 8 bases, with 14 bases left in between. The CDR3 spans 13 residues. Germline CDR1 DFQATT, CDR2 SNEGSKA (reference sequence).

Worth noting for this clonotype: The junction differs from germline at one of its ends, possibly a read error. The CDR3, as DNA: TGCAACGTTGGAATGGGACAGGAGAACACTGAAACTTTCTTT. Translating gives CNVGMGQENTETFF. The V gene is TRBV29-1, the J gene TRBJ1-1, with TRBD1 matching 8 bases. The germline V gene encodes CDR1 SQVTM and CDR2 ANQGSEA. This CDR3 has 14 residues.

A note on this clonotype: Likely a read error: the CDR3 ends without its conserved phenylalanine or tryptophan. V and J are TRBV20-1 and TRBJ1-5; D unclear. This CDR3 comprises 13 residues. CDR1 DFQATT and CDR2 SNEGSKA come from the germline V gene (reference sequence). The V gene lost 5 bases and the J gene lost 4 bases, with 12 bases spanning the gap. CDR3: CSAYGSPNQPQHL. In nucleotides, the CDR3 is TGCAGTGCTTACGGGTCCCCGAATCAGCCCCAGCATCTT.